The TCR beta chain under discussion was sequenced for a study of OX40 agonist ivuxolimab in advanced cancers. Across the study: Eligibility admitted prior anti-PD-1, anti-PD-L1 or anti-CTLA-4 therapy; 40% had some. Study conclusions and caveats: Expanded clones were, on average, more numerous in CD8+ T cells than in CD4+.

Sequencing used immunoSEQ multiplex PCR; TCRdb keeps in-frame clones, though not all of them. The sample consists of approximately 14,000 clones, about 90% of them appearing once. Autoimmune disease history or systemic immunosuppression led to patient exclusion. Blood specimens came from baseline, cycle 4 day 1, and cycle 7 day 1. Regarding this clone: The antigen remains unidentified.

V lost 0 bases to trimming and J lost 9 bases; unmatched junction nucleotides: 4. Germline loops: CDR1 MRHNA, CDR2 SNTAGT. CDR3 length: 15 residues. The J gene is TRBJ2-1, the V gene TRBV6-4; TRBD2 agrees at 11 bases. This clonotype originated in an adult with an advanced solid tumor such as melanoma, head and neck, liver or kidney cancer. The sample was CD4+ or CD8+ T cells sorted from blood, taken in a trial of the OX40 agonist ivuxolimab. CDR3 bases: TGTGCCAGCAGTGACTCGGTAGCGGGAGGGAGTGAGCAGTTCTTC. Amino acid sequence: CASSDSVAGGSEQFF.